The clone carrying this T cell receptor beta chain turned up a few times. This entry comes from a study of blood T cells in healthy people across ages. The authors ran a second PCR of roughly 6 to 11 cycles using a sample-barcoded 5' primer and a J-beta primer mix. Tagging of each cDNA molecule was performed by a template-switch adaptor with 12 random nucleotides. From the 5' RACE reads, TCRdb called clonotypes with MiXCR, one entry per CDR3 protein. The sample lists over 600,000 distinct CDR3 sequences; approximately 40% were seen once. The sample, about 10 milliliters of peripheral blood, was drawn from each donor. The study isolated at least 7 million PBMCs from each sample. With each sample, at least 5 micrograms of total RNA were extracted. The CDR3 extends over 15 amino acids. The germline gives CDR1 MNHEY, CDR2 SVGEGT. V shed 6 bases and J shed 7 bases, with 19 bases lying between them.

The receptor was isolated from a man at least 80 years old in good health. The V call is TRBV6-2 or TRBV6-3, the J call TRBJ2-1, with D tentatively TRBD1 (8 bases). The sample taken for sequencing was blood. The CDR3 DNA is TGTGCCAGCAGCTCACAGGGGGGGGGCCTTAATGAGCAGTTCTTC. This gives the protein CASSSQGGGLNEQFF.